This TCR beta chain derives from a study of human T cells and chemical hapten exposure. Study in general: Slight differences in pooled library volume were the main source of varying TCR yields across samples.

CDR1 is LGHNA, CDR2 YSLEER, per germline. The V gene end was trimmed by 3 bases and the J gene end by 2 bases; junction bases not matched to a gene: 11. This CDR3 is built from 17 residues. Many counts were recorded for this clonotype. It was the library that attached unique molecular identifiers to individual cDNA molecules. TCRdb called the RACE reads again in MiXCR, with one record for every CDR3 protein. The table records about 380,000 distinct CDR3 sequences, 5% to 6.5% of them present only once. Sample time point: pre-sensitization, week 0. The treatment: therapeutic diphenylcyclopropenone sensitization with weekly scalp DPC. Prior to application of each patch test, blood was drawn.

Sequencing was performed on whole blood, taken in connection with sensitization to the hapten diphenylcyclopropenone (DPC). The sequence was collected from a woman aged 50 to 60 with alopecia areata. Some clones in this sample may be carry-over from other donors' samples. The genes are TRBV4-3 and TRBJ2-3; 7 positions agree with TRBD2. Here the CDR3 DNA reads TGCGCCAGCAGCCAGCTAGCAAGGCTAGCGGTCACAGATACGCAGTATTTT. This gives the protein CASSQLARLAVTDTQYF.